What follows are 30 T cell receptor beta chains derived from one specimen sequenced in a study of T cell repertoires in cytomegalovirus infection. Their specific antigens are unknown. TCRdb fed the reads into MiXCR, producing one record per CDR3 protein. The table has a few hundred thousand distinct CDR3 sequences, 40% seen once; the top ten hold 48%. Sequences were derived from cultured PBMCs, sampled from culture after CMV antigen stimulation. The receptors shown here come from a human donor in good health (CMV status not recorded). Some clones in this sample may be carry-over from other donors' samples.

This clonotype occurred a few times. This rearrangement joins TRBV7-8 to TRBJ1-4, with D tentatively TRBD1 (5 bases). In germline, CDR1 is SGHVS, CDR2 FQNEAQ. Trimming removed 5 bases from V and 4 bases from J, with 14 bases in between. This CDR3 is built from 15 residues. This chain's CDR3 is CASSQRTGRNEKLFF. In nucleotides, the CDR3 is TGTGCCAGCAGCCAGCGGACGGGACGTAATGAAAAACTGTTTTTT.

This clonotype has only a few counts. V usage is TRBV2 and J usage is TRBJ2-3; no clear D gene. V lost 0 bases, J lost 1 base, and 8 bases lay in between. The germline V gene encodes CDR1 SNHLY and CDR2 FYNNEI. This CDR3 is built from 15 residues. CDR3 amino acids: CASSEARVGTDTQYF. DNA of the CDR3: TGTGCCAGCAGTGAAGCGCGCGTCGGCACAGATACGCAGTATTTT.

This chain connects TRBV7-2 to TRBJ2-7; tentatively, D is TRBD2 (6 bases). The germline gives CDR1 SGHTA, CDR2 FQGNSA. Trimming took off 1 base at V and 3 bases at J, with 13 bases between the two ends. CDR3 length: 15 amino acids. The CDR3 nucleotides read TGTGCCAGCAGCTTAGGGTCGGGGGTAGGCTACGAGCAGTACTTC. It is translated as CASSLGSGVGYEQYF.

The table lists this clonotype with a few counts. CDR3 sequence reads: CASSLDRDRWAGDEQFF. The CDR3 nucleotides are TGTGCCAGCAGCTTAGACCGGGACAGATGGGCAGGGGATGAGCAGTTCTTC. J is TRBJ2-1 and V is TRBV7-8, with 7 bases identical to TRBD1. Looked up from germline, CDR1 is SGHVS and CDR2 is FQNEAQ. The trim removed 1 base at V and 8 bases at J, leaving 14 bases unmatched. The CDR3 runs 17 residues.

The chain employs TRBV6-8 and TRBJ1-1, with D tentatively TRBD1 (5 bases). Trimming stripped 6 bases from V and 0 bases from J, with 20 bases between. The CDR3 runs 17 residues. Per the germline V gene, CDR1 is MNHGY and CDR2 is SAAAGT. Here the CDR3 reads CASSTRTRYFMNTEAFF. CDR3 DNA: TGTGCCAGCAGCACGAGGACACGATATTTTATGAACACTGAAGCTTTCTTT.

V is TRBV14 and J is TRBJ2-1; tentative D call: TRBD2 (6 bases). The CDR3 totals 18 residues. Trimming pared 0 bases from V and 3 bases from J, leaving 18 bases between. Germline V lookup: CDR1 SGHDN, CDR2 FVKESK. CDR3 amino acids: CASSQDRRAGSYYNEQFF. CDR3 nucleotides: TGTGCCAGCAGCCAAGATAGGCGTGCCGGGAGTTACTACAATGAGCAGTTCTTC. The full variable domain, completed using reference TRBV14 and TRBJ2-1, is EAGVTQFPSHSVIEKGQTVTLRCDPISGHDNLYWYRRVMGKEIKFLLHFVKESKQDESGMPNNRFLAERTGGTYSTLKVQPAELEDSGVYFCASSQDRRAGSYYNEQFFGPGTRLTVL.

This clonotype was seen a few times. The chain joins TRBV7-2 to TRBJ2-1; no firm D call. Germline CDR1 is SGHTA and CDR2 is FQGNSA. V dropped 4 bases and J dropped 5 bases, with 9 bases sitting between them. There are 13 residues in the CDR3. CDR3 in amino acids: CASSSRADNEQFF. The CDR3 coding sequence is TGTGCCAGCAGCTCAAGAGCAGACAATGAGCAGTTCTTC.

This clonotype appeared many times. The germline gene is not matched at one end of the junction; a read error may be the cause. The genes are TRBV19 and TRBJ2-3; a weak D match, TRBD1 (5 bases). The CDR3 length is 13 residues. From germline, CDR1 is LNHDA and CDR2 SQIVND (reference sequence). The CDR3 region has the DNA TGTGCCAGCAGTATACAGGGCACAGATACGCAGTATTTT. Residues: CASSIQGTDTQYF. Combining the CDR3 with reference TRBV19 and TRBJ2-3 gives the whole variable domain DGGITQSPKYLFRKEGQNVTLSCEQNLNHDAMYWYRQDPGQGLRLIYYSQIVNDFQKGDIAEGYSVSREKKESFPLTVTSAQKNPTAFYLCASSIQGTDTQYFGPGTRLTVL.

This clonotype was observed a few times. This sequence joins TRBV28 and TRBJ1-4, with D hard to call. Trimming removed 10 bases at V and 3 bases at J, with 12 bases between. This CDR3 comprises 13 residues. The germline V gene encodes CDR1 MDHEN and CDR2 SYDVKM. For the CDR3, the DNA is TGTGCCACCAATCGGGAGCCTAATGAAAAACTGTTTTTT. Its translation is CATNREPNEKLFF. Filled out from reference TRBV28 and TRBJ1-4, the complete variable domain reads DVKVTQSSRYLVKRTGEKVFLECVQDMDHENMFWYRQDPGLGLRLIYFSYDVKMKEKGDIPEGYSVSREKKERFSLILESASTNQTSMYLCATNREPNEKLFFGSGTQLSVL.

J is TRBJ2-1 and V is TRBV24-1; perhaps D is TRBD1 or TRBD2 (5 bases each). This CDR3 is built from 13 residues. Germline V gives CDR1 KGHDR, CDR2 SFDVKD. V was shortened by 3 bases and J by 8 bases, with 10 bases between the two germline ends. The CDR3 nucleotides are TGTGCCACCAGTGATGAGAGAGGGGATGAGCAGTTCTTC. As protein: CATSDERGDEQFF.

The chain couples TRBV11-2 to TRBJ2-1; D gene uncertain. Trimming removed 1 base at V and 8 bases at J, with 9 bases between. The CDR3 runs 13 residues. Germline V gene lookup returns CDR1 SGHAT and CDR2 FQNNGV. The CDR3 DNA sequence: TGTGCCAGCAGCTTAGCATCCCTCTATGAGCAGTTCTTC. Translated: CASSLASLYEQFF.

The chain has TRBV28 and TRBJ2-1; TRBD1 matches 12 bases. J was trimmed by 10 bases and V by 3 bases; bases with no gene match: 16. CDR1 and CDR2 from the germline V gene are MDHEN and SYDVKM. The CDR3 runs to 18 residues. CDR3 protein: CASSLGRPGQGARGEQFF. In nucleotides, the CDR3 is TGTGCCAGCAGTTTGGGGAGACCGGGACAGGGGGCGCGAGGAGAGCAGTTCTTC.

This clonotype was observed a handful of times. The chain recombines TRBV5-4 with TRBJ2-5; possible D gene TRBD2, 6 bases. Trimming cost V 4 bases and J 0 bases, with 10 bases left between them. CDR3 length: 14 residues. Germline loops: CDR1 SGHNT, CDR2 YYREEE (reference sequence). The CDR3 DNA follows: TGTGCCAGCAGCCCCCGGGGGAACCAAGAGACCCAGTACTTC. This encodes CASSPRGNQETQYF.

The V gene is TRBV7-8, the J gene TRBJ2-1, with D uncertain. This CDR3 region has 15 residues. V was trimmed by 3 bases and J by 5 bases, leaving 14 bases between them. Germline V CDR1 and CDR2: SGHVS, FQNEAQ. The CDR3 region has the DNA TGTGCCAGCAGCTTCCGCCGGGTGAGGAACAATGAGCAGTTCTTC. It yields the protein CASSFRRVRNNEQFF.

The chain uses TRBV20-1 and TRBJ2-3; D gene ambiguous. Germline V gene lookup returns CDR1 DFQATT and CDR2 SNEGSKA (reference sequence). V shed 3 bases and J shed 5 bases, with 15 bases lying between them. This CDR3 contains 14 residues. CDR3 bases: TGCAGTGCTAGCGGTGGCAGGTTGAAAGATACGCAGTATTTT. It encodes CSASGGRLKDTQYF.

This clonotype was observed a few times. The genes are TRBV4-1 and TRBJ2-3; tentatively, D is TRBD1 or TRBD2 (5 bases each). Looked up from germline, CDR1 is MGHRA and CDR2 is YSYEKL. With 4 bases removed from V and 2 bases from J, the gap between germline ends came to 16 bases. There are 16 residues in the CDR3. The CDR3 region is CASSLGWDQLTDTQYF. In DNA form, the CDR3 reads TGCGCCAGCAGCCTAGGATGGGACCAGCTCACAGATACGCAGTATTTT.

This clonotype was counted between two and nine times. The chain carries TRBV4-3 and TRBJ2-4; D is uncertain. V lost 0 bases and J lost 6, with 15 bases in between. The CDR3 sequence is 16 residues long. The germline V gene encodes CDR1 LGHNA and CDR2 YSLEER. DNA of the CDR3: TGCGCCAGCAGCCAAGATCTAACGGGTGTTGGAAACATTCAGTACTTC. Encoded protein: CASSQDLTGVGNIQYF.

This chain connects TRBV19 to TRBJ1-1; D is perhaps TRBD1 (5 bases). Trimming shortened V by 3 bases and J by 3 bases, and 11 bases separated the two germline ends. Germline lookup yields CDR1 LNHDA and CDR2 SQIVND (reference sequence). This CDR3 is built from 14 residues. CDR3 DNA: TGTGCCAGTAGTATTAGAACAGGCTACACTGAAGCTTTCTTT. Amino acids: CASSIRTGYTEAFF.

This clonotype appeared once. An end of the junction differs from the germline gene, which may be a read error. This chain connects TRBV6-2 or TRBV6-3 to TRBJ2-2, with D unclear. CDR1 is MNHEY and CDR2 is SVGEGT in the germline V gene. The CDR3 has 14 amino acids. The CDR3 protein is CVSSYLGLAGELFF. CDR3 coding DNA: TGTGTCAGCAGTTACCTAGGTTTAGCCGGGGAGCTGTTTTTT.

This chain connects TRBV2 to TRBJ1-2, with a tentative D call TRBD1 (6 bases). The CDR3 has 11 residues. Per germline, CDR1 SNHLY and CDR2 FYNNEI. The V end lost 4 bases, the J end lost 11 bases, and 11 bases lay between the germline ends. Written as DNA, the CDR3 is TGTGCCAGCAGTGCGTTCAGGGGATACACCTTC. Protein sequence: CASSAFRGYTF.

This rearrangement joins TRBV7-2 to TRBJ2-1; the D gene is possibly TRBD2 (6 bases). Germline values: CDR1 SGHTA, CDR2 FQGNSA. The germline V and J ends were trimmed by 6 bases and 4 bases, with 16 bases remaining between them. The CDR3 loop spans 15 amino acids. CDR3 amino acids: CASSPTSPPYNEQFF. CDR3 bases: TGTGCCAGCAGTCCAACTAGCCCACCATACAATGAGCAGTTCTTC.

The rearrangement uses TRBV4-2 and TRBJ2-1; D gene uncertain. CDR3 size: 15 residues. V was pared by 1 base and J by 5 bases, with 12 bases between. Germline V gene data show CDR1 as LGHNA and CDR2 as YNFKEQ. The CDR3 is CASSQVGTPNNEQFF. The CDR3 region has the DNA TGTGCCAGCAGCCAAGTCGGAACGCCAAACAATGAGCAGTTCTTC.

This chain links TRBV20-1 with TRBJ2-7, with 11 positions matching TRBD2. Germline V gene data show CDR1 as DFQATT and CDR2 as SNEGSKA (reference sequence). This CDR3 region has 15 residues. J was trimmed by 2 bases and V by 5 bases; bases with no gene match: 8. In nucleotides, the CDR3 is TGCAGTGCTGCCTTTAGCGGGAGGGCGGCCTACGAGCAGTACTTC. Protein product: CSAAFSGRAAYEQYF.

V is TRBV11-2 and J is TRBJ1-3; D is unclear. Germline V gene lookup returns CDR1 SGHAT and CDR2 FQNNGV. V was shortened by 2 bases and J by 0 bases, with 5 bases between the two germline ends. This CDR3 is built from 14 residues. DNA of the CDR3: TGTGCCAGCAGCTTATCTCACTCTGGAAACACCATATATTTT. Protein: CASSLSHSGNTIYF.

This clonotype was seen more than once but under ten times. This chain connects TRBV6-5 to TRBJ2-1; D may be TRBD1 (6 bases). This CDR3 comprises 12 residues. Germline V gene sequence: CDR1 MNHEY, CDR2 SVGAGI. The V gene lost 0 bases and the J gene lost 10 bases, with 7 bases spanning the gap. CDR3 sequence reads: CASSYSGGEQFF. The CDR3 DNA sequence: TGTGCCAGCAGTTACTCTGGGGGCGAGCAGTTCTTC.

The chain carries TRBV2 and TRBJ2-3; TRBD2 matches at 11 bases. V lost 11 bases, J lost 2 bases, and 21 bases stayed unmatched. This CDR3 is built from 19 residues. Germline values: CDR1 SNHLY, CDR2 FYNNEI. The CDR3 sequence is CAVLSTLAGGTYYTDTQYF. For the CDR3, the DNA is TGTGCCGTATTAAGTACCCTAGCGGGAGGAACCTATTACACAGATACGCAGTATTTT.

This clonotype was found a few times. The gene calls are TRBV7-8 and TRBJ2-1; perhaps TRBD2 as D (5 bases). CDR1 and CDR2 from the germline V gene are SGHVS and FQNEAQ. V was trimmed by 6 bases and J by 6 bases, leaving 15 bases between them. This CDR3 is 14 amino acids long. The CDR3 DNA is TGTGCCAGCAGGCCCGTCGGTAGCGCCAATGAGCAGTTCTTC. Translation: CASRPVGSANEQFF.

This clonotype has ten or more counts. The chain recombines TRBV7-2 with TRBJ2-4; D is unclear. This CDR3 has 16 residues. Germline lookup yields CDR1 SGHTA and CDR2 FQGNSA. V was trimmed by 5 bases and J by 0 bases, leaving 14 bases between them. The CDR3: CASSPQTLIAKNIQYF. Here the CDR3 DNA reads TGTGCCAGCAGCCCACAGACGTTAATAGCCAAAAACATTCAGTACTTC.

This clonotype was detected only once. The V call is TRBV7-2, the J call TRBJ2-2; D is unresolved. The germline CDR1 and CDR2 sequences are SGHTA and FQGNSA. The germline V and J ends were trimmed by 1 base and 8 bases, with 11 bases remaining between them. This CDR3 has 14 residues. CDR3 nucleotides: TGTGCCAGCAGCTTAGACGTTCGTGGGGGGGAGCTGTTTTTT. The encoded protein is CASSLDVRGGELFF.

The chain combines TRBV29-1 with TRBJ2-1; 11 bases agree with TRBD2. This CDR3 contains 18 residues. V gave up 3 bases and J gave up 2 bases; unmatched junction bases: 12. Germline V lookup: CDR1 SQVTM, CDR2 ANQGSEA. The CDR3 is CSVDSFSGGVSTYNEQFF. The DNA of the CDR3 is TGCAGCGTTGATAGTTTTAGCGGGGGGGTAAGCACCTACAATGAGCAGTTCTTC.